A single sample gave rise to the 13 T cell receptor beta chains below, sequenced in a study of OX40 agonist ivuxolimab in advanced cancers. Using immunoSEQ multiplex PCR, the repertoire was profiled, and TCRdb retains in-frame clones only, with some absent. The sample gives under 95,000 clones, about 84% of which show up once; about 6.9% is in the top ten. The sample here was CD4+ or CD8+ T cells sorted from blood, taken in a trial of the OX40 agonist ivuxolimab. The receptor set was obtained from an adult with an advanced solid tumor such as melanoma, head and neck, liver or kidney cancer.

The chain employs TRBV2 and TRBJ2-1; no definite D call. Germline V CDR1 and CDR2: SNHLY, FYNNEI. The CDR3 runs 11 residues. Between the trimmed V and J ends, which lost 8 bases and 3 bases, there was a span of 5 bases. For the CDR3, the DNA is TGTGCCAGCGTCTACTACAATGAGCAGTTCTTC. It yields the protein CASVYYNEQFF.

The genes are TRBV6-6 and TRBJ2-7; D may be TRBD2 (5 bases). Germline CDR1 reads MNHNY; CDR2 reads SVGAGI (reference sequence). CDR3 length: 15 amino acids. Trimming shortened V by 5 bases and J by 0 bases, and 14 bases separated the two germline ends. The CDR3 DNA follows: TGTGCCAGCAGTCCCCGCGGGCACAGCTCCTACGAGCAGTACTTC. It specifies CASSPRGHSSYEQYF.

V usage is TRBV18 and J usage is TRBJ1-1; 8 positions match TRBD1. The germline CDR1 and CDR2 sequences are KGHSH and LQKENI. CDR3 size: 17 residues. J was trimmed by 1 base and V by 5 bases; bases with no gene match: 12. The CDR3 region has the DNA TGTGCCAGCTCATATACGACAGGGGCGGGAGGGAACACTGAAGCTTTCTTT. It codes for CASSYTTGAGGNTEAFF.

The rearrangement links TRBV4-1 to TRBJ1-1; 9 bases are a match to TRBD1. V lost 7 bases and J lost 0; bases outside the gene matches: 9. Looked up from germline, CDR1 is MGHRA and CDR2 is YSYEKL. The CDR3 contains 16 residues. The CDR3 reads CASTPRDRVVNTEAFF. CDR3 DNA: TGCGCCAGCACCCCCCGGGACAGGGTTGTGAACACTGAAGCTTTCTTT.

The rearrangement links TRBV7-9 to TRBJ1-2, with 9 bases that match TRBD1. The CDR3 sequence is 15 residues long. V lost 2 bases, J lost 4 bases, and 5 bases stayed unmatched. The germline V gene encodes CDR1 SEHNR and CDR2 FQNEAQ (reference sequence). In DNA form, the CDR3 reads TGTGCCAGCAGCTTATCAACAGGGGGCGGCTATGGCTACACCTTC. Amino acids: CASSLSTGGGYGYTF.

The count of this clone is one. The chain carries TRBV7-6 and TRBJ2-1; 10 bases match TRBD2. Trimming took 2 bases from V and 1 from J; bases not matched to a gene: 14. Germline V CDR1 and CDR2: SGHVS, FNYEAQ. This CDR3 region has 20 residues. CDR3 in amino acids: CASSLTVSGRVPSSYNEQFF. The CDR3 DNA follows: TGTGCCAGCAGCTTAACGGTCAGCGGGAGGGTCCCTAGTTCCTACAATGAGCAGTTCTTC.

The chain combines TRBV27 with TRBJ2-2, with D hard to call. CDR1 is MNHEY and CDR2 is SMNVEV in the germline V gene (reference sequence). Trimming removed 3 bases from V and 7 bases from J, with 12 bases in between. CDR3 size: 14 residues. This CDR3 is CASSFGKGIGELFF. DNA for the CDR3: TGTGCCAGCAGTTTTGGAAAAGGAATCGGGGAGCTGTTTTTT.

The DNA for the CDR3 is TGTGCCAGCAGCGCACAGGGGGCGGTAATCCCGACTGAAGCTTTCTTT. Amino acid sequence: CASSAQGAVIPTEAFF. The V and J genes are TRBV7-8 and TRBJ1-1, with 9 bases that match TRBD1. Germline values: CDR1 SGHVS, CDR2 FQNEAQ. The CDR3 runs 16 residues. V lost 5 bases and J lost 5; bases outside the gene matches: 12.

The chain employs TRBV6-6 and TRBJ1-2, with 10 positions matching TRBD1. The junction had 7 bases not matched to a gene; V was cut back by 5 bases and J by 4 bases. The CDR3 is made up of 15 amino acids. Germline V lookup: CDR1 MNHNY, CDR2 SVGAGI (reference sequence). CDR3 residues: CASSRDRGVSYGYTF. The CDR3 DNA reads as TGTGCCAGCAGTCGGGACAGGGGAGTCTCCTATGGCTACACCTTC.

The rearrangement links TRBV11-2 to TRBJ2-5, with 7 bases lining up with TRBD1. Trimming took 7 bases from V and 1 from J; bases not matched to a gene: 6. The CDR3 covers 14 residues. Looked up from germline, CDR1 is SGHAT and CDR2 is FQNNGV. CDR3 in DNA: TGTGCCAGCACACCGGGACAGTTCCAAGAGACCCAGTACTTC. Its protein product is CASTPGQFQETQYF.

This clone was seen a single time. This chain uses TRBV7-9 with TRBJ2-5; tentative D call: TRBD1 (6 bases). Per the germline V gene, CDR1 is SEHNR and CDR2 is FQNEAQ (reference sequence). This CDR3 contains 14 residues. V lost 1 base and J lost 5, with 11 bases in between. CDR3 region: CASSLVTGRETQYF. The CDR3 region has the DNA TGTGCCAGCAGCTTAGTCACAGGGCGGGAGACCCAGTACTTC.

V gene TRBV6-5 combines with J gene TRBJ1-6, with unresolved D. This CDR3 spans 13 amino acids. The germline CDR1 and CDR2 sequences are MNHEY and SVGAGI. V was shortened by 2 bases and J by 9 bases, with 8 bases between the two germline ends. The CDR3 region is CASSYRERSPLHF. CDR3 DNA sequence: TGTGCCAGCAGTTACCGCGAGCGTTCACCCCTCCACTTT.

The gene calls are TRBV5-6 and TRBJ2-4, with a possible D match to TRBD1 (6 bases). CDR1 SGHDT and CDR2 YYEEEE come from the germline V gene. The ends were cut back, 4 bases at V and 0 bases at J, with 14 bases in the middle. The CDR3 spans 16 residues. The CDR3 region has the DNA TGTGCCAGCAGCAGACAGGTGATCCTAGCCAAAAACATTCAGTACTTC. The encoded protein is CASSRQVILAKNIQYF.